This record covers a single TCR beta chain. Trimming left V 7 bases short and J 5 bases short, with 17 bases between. This CDR3 is built from 14 residues. CDR1 and CDR2 (germline): LNHDA, SQIVND (reference sequence). This record comes from a study of blood T cell repertoires in COVID-19. Study as a whole: From T cells, B-cell-depleted T cells, or PBMCs came the material, which was cDNA or gDNA.

In the study's own analysis: Using reference gene primer amplification, nucleated cell counts were estimated. Sequencing was performed with immunoSEQ multiplex PCR; in TCRdb, only in-frame clones are kept and a portion is missing. The V and J calls and clone size come from that table; D and trimming were worked out from the DNA. The profile shows 140,000 or so clones, about 88% of them singletons. V is TRBV19 and J is TRBJ1-1; tentatively, D is TRBD1 (6 bases). The receptor was derived from a human donor in a cohort sampled during active COVID-19. The sample taken for sequencing was peripheral blood. CDR3 DNA: TGTGCCAGTACCCTGGGGGGGCGAGGGACTGAAGCTTTCTTT. Its protein is CASTLGGRGTEAFF. The full variable domain, completed using reference TRBV19 and TRBJ1-1, is DGGITQSPKYLFRKEGQNVTLSCEQNLNHDAMYWYRQDPGQGLRLIYYSQIVNDFQKGDIAEGYSVSREKKESFPLTVTSAQKNPTAFYLCASTLGGRGTEAFFGQGTRLTVV.